This paragraph covers one T cell receptor (beta chain) sequence. The antigen is not known. The data were obtained in a study of cytomegalovirus exposure and HLA in healthy donors. At the level of the study: The same platform was used for the approximately 120 validation repertoires as for the approximately 730 first-cohort repertoires, as reported in a later analysis.

Clones were sequenced by immunoSEQ multiplex PCR, and TCRdb holds only the in-frame ones, with some missing. The table includes around 300,000 clones, approximately 86% detected once. Separate from the approximately 720-subject first cohort was the roughly 130-subject validation cohort, to which the donors belonged. Study conclusions and caveats: Subsequent analysis found a tendency for first-cohort TCR clusters to co-occur within the 110 or so validation repertoires.

CDR1 and CDR2 from the germline V gene are SEHNR and FQNEAQ (reference sequence). Trimming shortened V by 1 base and J by 2 bases, and 20 bases separated the two germline ends. The CDR3 covers 18 residues. The clonotype comes from a young man in good health and CMV-seronegative. V and J are TRBV7-9 and TRBJ1-2; D perhaps matches TRBD1 (6 bases). The specimen sequenced was PBMCs. CDR3 residues: CASSLGLSLDSENYGYTF. For the CDR3, the DNA is TGTGCCAGCAGCTTAGGGCTCTCTCTGGACAGCGAAAACTATGGCTACACCTTC.